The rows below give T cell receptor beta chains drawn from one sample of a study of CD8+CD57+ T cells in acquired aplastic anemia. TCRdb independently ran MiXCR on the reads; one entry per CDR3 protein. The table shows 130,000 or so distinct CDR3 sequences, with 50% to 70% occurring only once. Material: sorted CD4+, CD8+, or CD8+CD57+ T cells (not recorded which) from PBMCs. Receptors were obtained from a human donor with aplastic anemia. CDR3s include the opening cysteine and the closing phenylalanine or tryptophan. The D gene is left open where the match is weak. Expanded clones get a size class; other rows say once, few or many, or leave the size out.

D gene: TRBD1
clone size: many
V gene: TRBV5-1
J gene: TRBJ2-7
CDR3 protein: CASSWGQDYEQYF
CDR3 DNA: TGCGCCAGCAGCTGGGGACAGGACTACGAGCAGTACTTC

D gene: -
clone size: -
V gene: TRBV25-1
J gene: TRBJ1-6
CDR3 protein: CASSLSANSPLHF
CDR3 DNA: TGTGCCAGCAGTTTATCGGCTAATTCACCCCTCCACTTT

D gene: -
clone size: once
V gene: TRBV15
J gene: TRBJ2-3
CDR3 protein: CATSRGSGRGTDTQYF
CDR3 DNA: TGTGCCACCAGCAGAGGTTCAGGGAGAGGGACAGATACGCAGTATTTT

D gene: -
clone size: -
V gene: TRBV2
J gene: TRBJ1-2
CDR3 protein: CASSEAGALDGYTF
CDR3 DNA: TGTGCCAGCAGTGAGGCAGGGGCCCTGGATGGCTACACCTTC

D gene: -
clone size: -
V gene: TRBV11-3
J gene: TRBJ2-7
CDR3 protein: CASSSRGLGEQYF
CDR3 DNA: TGTGCCAGCAGCTCGAGGGGTTTGGGCGAGCAGTACTTC

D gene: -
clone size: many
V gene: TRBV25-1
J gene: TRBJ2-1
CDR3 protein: CASARLVNADNEQFF
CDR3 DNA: TGTGCCAGCGCCCGACTAGTTAATGCCGACAATGAGCAGTTCTTC

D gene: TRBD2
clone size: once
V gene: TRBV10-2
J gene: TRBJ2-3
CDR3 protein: CASSEMAASGGRTDTQYF
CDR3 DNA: TGCGCCAGCAGTGAGATGGCGGCTAGCGGGGGGCGCACAGATACGCAGTATTTT

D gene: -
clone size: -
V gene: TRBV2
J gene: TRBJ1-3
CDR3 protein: CASSEGTGNSGNTIYF
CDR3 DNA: TGTGCCAGCAGTGAAGGAACAGGCAACTCTGGAAACACCATATATTTT

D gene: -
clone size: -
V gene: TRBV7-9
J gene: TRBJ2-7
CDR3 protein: CASSLGAEEQYF
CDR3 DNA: TGTGCCAGCAGCTTAGGGGCAGAAGAGCAGTACTTC

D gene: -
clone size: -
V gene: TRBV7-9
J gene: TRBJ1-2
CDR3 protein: CASSRVEGYTF
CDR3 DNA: TGTGCCAGCAGTCGGGTAGAAGGCTACACCTTC

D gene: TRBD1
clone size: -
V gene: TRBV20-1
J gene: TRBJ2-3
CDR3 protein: CSARDRGRADTQYF
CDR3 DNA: TGCAGTGCTAGGGACAGGGGGAGAGCGGATACGCAGTATTTT

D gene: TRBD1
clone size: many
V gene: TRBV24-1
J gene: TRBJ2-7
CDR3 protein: CATSPGQDPYEQYF
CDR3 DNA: TGTGCCACCAGCCCGGGACAGGACCCCTACGAGCAGTACTTC

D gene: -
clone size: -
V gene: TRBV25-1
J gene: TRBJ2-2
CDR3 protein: CASSESGETGELFF
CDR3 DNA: TGTGCCAGCAGTGAATCGGGGGAAACCGGGGAGCTGTTTTTT

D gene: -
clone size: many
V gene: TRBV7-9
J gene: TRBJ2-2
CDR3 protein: CASSLASGELFF
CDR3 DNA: TGTGCCAGCAGCTTAGCTTCCGGGGAGCTGTTTTTT

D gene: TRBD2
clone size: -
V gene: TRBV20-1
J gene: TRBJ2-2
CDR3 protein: CSARTSGAGELFF
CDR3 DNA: TGCAGTGCTAGAACTAGCGGGGCCGGGGAGCTGTTTTTT

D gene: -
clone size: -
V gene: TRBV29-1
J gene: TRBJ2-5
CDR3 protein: CSVDRSKHEQETQYF
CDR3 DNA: TGCAGCGTTGATCGGTCAAAGCATGAACAAGAGACCCAGTACTTC

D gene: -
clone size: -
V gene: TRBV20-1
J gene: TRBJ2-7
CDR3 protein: CSARDHAGNYYEQYF
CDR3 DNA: TGCAGTGCTAGAGATCACGCGGGAAATTACTACGAGCAGTACTTC

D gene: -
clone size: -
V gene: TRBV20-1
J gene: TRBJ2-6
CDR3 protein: CSVPGNSGANVLTF
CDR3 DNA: TGCAGTGTTCCAGGCAACTCTGGGGCCAACGTCCTGACTTTC

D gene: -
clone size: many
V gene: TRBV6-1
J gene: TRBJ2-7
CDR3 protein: CASSIRGGEPYF
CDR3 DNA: TGTGCCAGCAGTATCCGAGGTGGGGAGCCGTACTTC

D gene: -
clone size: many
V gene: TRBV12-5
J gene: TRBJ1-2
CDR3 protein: CASGLVAGPTYVSGYTF
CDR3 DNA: TGTGCTAGTGGTTTGGTAGCGGGCCCCACATATGTTAGTGGCTACACCTTC

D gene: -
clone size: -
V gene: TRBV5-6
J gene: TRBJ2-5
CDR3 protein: CASSLVTAGHETQYF
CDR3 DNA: TGTGCCAGCAGCTTGGTTACGGCAGGGCATGAGACCCAGTACTTC

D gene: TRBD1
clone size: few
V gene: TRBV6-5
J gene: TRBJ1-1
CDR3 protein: CASSYTDRVVNTEAFF
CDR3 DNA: TGTGCCAGCAGTTATACGGACAGGGTTGTGAACACTGAAGCTTTCTTT

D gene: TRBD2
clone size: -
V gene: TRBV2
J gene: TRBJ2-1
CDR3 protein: CASSRTSGRDEQFF
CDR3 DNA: TGTGCCAGCAGTAGGACTAGCGGGAGAGATGAGCAGTTCTTC

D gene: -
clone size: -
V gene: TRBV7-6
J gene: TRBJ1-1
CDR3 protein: CASLAGRDYEAFF
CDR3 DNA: TGTGCCAGCTTGGCGGGCAGGGACTACGAAGCTTTCTTT

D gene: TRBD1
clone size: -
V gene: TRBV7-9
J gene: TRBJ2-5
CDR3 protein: CASSHRTGGAETQYF
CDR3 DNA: TGTGCCAGCAGCCACCGGACAGGGGGGGCAGAGACCCAGTACTTC

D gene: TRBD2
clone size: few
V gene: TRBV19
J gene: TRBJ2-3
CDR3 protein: CASSIPRTSGTNEQYF
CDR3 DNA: TGTGCCAGTAGTATACCAAGGACTAGCGGGACCAATGAGCAGTATTTT

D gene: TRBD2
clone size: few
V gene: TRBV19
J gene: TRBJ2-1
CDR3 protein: CASRTSGNNEQFF
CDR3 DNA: TGTGCCAGTCGGACTAGCGGCAACAATGAGCAGTTCTTC

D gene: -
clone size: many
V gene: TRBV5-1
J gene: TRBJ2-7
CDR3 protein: CASSAGGGGGYEQYF
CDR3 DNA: TGCGCCAGCAGCGCGGGAGGAGGGGGCGGCTACGAGCAGTACTTC

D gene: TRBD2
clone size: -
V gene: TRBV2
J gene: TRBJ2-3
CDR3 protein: CASSEARGTSTDTQYF
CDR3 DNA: TGTGCCAGCAGCGAAGCGCGGGGGACTAGCACAGATACGCAGTATTTT

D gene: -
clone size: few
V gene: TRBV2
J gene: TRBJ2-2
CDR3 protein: CASSEGLLTGELFF
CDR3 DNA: TGTGCCAGCAGTGAAGGGCTTCTGACCGGGGAGCTGTTTTTT